This passage covers 29 T cell receptor beta chains from one sample sequenced in a study of metastatic and nonmetastatic thyroid tumors. TCRdb ran MiXCR on the PCR reads. This sample has about 6,400 clones, with around 30% found just once. No patient had received any treatment before thyroid surgery. Material for sequencing was tumor tissue. The receptor source for this set is a female donor with papillary thyroid cancer or a benign thyroid nodule (not recorded which). Some clones in this sample may be carry-over from other donors' samples.

This clone is categorized as medium-sized (0.01 to 0.1%). This chain connects TRBV4-1 to TRBJ2-2; D unresolved. CDR1 and CDR2 (germline): MGHRA, YSYEKL. The CDR3 is 14 amino acids. The germline V and J ends were trimmed by 1 base and 6 bases, with 9 bases remaining between them. This CDR3 reads CASSQGEWAGELFF. The CDR3, as DNA: TGCGCCAGCAGCCAAGGCGAGTGGGCCGGGGAGCTGTTTTTT.

This clone was seen a few times. V is TRBV28 and J is TRBJ2-3; D unresolved. Trimming removed 2 bases at V and 3 bases at J, with 3 bases between. CDR1 MDHEN and CDR2 SYDVKM come from the germline V gene. The CDR3 extends over 12 amino acids. The CDR3 spells CASSLGTDTQYF. CDR3 in DNA: TGTGCCAGCAGTTTAGGGACAGATACGCAGTATTTT.

This clone was counted between two and nine times. This is likely a read error, given that the CDR3 carries no conserved phenylalanine or tryptophan at its end. The V and J genes are TRBV10-3 and TRBJ2-7; D possibly corresponds to TRBD2 (6 bases). The length of the CDR3 is 15 residues. Trimming took off 4 bases at V and 3 bases at J, with 16 bases between the two ends. The germline CDR1 and CDR2 sequences are ENHRY and SYGVKD. The CDR3 bases are TGTGCCATCAGTGGGGCTAGCGAGAGAGTCTACGAGCAGTACTTA. Protein: CAISGASERVYEQYL.

This clone was found a few times. The chain couples TRBV27 to TRBJ2-7, with 7 bases matching TRBD2. Losses at the gene ends were 4 bases for V and 3 bases for J; bases not matched to a gene: 6. Germline assignment: CDR1 MNHEY and CDR2 SMNVEV (reference sequence). The CDR3 length is 14 residues. This chain's CDR3 is CASSYRGSLYEQYF. CDR3 DNA sequence: TGTGCCAGCAGTTACCGCGGGAGTCTCTACGAGCAGTACTTC.

This clone is medium-sized in the sample. The gene calls are TRBV6-1 and TRBJ2-3, with 10 bases that match TRBD2. Germline V CDR1 and CDR2: MNHNS, SASEGT. V was pared by 8 bases and J by 3 bases, with 5 bases of the junction left unmatched. This CDR3 contains 14 residues. The CDR3 here is CASESSGRTDTQYF. CDR3 sequence (DNA): TGTGCCAGCGAGTCTAGCGGGAGAACAGATACGCAGTATTTT.

The rearrangement joins TRBV9 to TRBJ2-1; D is unresolved. Trimming left V 3 bases short and J 3 bases short, with 16 bases between. The length of the CDR3 is 16 residues. Germline-derived CDR1 and CDR2 are SGDLS and YYNGEE. The DNA for the CDR3 is TGTGCCAGCAGCGGGCATGAGGTGGCCGACTACAATGAGCAGTTCTTC. Amino acid sequence: CASSGHEVADYNEQFF.

This clone is termed medium-sized (0.01 to 0.1%). This chain joins TRBV2 and TRBJ1-3; no firm D call. The CDR3 totals 15 residues. The ends were cut back, 5 bases at V and 0 bases at J, with 11 bases in the middle. The germline V gene encodes CDR1 SNHLY and CDR2 FYNNEI. CDR3 bases: TGTGCCAGCAGTCGAGACACAACCTCTGGAAACACCATATATTTT. This codes for CASSRDTTSGNTIYF. The full variable domain, its missing parts supplied by reference TRBV2 and TRBJ1-3, is EPEVTQTPSHQVTQMGQEVILRCVPISNHLYFYWYRQILGQKVEFLVSFYNNEISEKSEIFDDQFSVERPDGSNFTLKIRSTKLEDSAMYFCASSRDTTSGNTIYFGEGSWLTVV.

This rearrangement joins TRBV20-1 to TRBJ1-1, with a weak D call TRBD1 (6 bases). Looked up from germline, CDR1 is DFQATT and CDR2 is SNEGSKA (reference sequence). V was pared by 2 bases and J by 4 bases, with 14 bases between. The CDR3 sequence is 14 residues long. This chain's CDR3 is CSARKQGGPTEAFF. DNA of the CDR3: TGCAGTGCTAGAAAACAGGGAGGACCCACTGAAGCTTTCTTT.

The CDR3 reads CASSYSSGVGANVLTF. DNA of the CDR3: TGTGCCAGCAGTTACTCGTCAGGGGTCGGGGCCAACGTCCTGACTTTC. The chain is built from TRBV6-5 and TRBJ2-6; weak D call: TRBD1 (6 bases). The ends were cut back, 0 bases at V and 4 bases at J, with 10 bases in the middle. Germline V gene lookup returns CDR1 MNHEY and CDR2 SVGAGI. CDR3 length: 16 residues.

The count of this clone is one. A read error may explain this, as a much larger clone is one base away. This chain joins TRBV5-1 and TRBJ2-3; D gene unclear. CDR1 and CDR2 from the germline V gene are SGHRS and YFSETQ. V lost 7 bases, J lost 2 bases, and 14 bases lay in between. This CDR3 has 14 amino acids. The CDR3 DNA sequence: TGCGCCAGCTCCCAGGTGGTGCTCACAGATACGCAGTATTTT. It encodes CASSQVVLTDTQYF. The full variable domain, completed using reference TRBV5-1 and TRBJ2-3, is KAGVTQTPRYLIKTRGQQVTLSCSPISGHRSVSWYQQTPGQGLQFLFEYFSETQRNKGNFPGRFSGRQFSNSRSEMNVSTLELGDSALYLCASSQVVLTDTQYFGPGTRLTVL.

This clone turned up a few times. The chain uses TRBV12-3 or TRBV12-4 and TRBJ2-1; TRBD2 aligns across 11 bases. The CDR3 runs 16 residues. J was trimmed by 6 bases and V by 3 bases; bases with no gene match: 7. The CDR3 DNA follows: TGTGCCAGCAGTTTCACTAGCGGGAGAATGGTCAATGAGCAGTTCTTC. It codes for CASSFTSGRMVNEQFF.

The chain carries TRBV6-2 or TRBV6-3 and TRBJ1-5, with D unresolved. Trimming stripped 0 bases from V and 7 bases from J, with 7 bases between. CDR1 is MNHEY, CDR2 SVGEGT, per germline. The CDR3 extends over 13 amino acids. The CDR3: CASSYSIQQPQHF. Written as DNA, the CDR3 is TGTGCCAGCAGTTACTCGATACAGCAGCCCCAGCATTTT.

In its sample, this clone is medium-sized. The chain couples TRBV10-1 to TRBJ2-7; 8 bases are shared with TRBD1. This CDR3 has 15 amino acids. The V gene's germline CDR1 is WNHNN and CDR2 SYGVQD (reference sequence). The J segment lost 6 bases and the V segment lost 3 bases, leaving 10 bases of the junction unmatched. CDR3 sequence reads: CASSDPRGLRFEQYF. The CDR3 nucleotides read TGCGCCAGCAGTGATCCCAGGGGGCTTAGGTTCGAGCAGTACTTC.

By proportion, this clone is medium-sized. V gene TRBV28 combines with J gene TRBJ1-1; D not certain. Germline V gene lookup returns CDR1 MDHEN and CDR2 SYDVKM. V gave up 3 bases and J gave up 4 bases, with 3 bases separating them. This CDR3 has 11 amino acids. CDR3 protein: CASSFFTEAFF. CDR3 in DNA: TGTGCCAGCAGTTTCTTCACTGAAGCTTTCTTT.

The chain recombines TRBV30 with TRBJ2-1; TRBD2 matches at 9 bases. The CDR3 consists of 12 residues. The V segment lost 8 bases and the J segment 4 bases; nucleotides outside the gene matches: 3. The germline V gene has CDR1 GTSNPN and CDR2 SVGIG (reference sequence). CDR3 DNA sequence: TGTGCCGGGACTAGCAGATACAATGAGCAGTTCTTC. Protein: CAGTSRYNEQFF.

In its sample, this clone was seen many times. The CDR3 DNA reads TGTGCCAGCAGCCTCGGGCGGGGACTAGCCAAAAACATTCAGTACTTC. It yields the protein CASSLGRGLAKNIQYF. This chain connects TRBV5-4 to TRBJ2-4, with a tentative D call TRBD2 (6 bases). There are 16 residues in the CDR3. The germline gives CDR1 SGHNT, CDR2 YYREEE (reference sequence). The V end was cut by 4 bases, the J end by 0 bases, with 14 bases between.

In its sample, this clone is medium-sized. V and J are TRBV12-3 or TRBV12-4 and TRBJ2-7, with D possibly called TRBD1 or TRBD2 (7 bases each). With 8 bases removed from V and 6 bases from J, the gap between germline ends came to 17 bases. The CDR3 runs to 13 residues. CDR3 loop: CASGRGHGGEQYF. The CDR3 DNA follows: TGTGCCAGCGGGAGGGGGCACGGGGGCGAGCAGTACTTC.

The table lists this clone with a few counts. The gene calls are TRBV6-6 and TRBJ2-7; D possibly uses TRBD1 or TRBD2 (5 bases each). The germline V gene encodes CDR1 MNHNY and CDR2 SVGAGI (reference sequence). V was shortened by 2 bases and J by 4 bases, with 12 bases between the two germline ends. This CDR3 region has 14 residues. The DNA for the CDR3 is TGTGCCAGCAGTTACCAGGGAGAGGAGTACGAGCAGTACTTC. Encoded protein: CASSYQGEEYEQYF.

The chain carries TRBV18 and TRBJ1-1; unclear D gene. In germline, CDR1 is KGHSH, CDR2 LQKENI. With 6 bases removed from V and 2 bases from J, the gap between germline ends came to 10 bases. This CDR3 has 13 amino acids. The CDR3 sequence: CASSPGDNTEAFF. CDR3 DNA: TGTGCCAGCTCCCCCGGGGATAACACTGAAGCTTTCTTT.

The rearrangement links TRBV20-1 to TRBJ1-2, with 11 bases matching TRBD1. The V gene's germline CDR1 is DFQATT and CDR2 SNEGSKA (reference sequence). CDR3 length: 14 residues. V shed 1 base and J 4 bases; nucleotides not matched to a gene: 2. The DNA for the CDR3 is TGCAGTGCTAGAGCCGGGACAGGGGGCTATGGCTACACCTTC. Its translation is CSARAGTGGYGYTF.

In its sample, this clone ranks as medium-sized. The V gene is TRBV11-2, the J gene TRBJ2-7; a possible D gene is TRBD2 (7 bases). Germline V gene lookup returns CDR1 SGHAT and CDR2 FQNNGV. CDR3 length equals 18 residues. Deletions cut 0 bases from V and 1 base from J, with 19 bases between. The CDR3 loop is CASSLDKGGGGGSYEQYF. CDR3 nucleotides: TGTGCCAGCAGCTTAGATAAGGGAGGAGGGGGAGGGTCCTACGAGCAGTACTTC. Variable domain in full (rest from reference TRBV11-2 and TRBJ2-7): EAGVAQSPRYKIIEKRQSVAFWCNPISGHATLYWYQQILGQGPKLLIQFQNNGVVDDSQLPKDRFSAERLKGVDSTLKIQPAKLEDSAVYLCASSLDKGGGGGSYEQYFGPGTRLTVT.

This clone was counted ten times or more. This may arise from a read error, as a much more abundant clone is one base away. Other DNA sequences from this sample encode an identical CDR3 as well. In DNA form, the CDR3 reads TGTGCTAGCAGACTCAGGGGCCTGAGCACAGATACGCAGTATTTT. This encodes CASRLRGLSTDTQYF. The chain recombines TRBV6-1 with TRBJ2-3; D may be TRBD1 (6 bases). This CDR3 contains 15 residues. Germline lookup yields CDR1 MNHNS and CDR2 SASEGT.

This clone is judged medium-sized (0.01 to 0.1%). This chain connects TRBV4-2 to TRBJ2-7; TRBD1 matches at 7 bases. CDR3 size: 13 residues. The germline V gene has CDR1 LGHNA and CDR2 YNFKEQ. V gave up 4 bases and J gave up 6 bases; unmatched junction bases: 6. The DNA of the CDR3 is TGTGCCAGCAGCCGGGACAGTGGATTCGAGCAGTACTTC. Its protein product is CASSRDSGFEQYF.

This clone was counted ten times or more. This rearrangement joins TRBV9 to TRBJ2-1; D unclear. CDR1 and CDR2 from the germline V gene are SGDLS and YYNGEE. The CDR3 has 16 amino acids. V dropped 0 bases and J dropped 0 bases, with 10 bases sitting between them. CDR3 sequence reads: CASSVATASSYNEQFF. The CDR3 coding sequence is TGTGCCAGCAGCGTAGCTACCGCTAGCTCCTACAATGAGCAGTTCTTC. The whole variable domain, remainder taken from reference TRBV9 and TRBJ2-1, is DSGVTQTPKHLITATGQRVTLRCSPRSGDLSVYWYQQSLDQGLQFLIQYYNGEERAKGNILERFSAQQFPDLHSELNLSSLELGDSALYFCASSVATASSYNEQFFGPGTRLTVL.

In its sample, this clone is large (0.1 to 1%). The chain uses TRBV4-2 and TRBJ1-1; D call uncertain. This CDR3 contains 17 residues. The germline V gene has CDR1 LGHNA and CDR2 YNFKEQ. V was trimmed by 3 bases and J by 6 bases, leaving 23 bases between them. The CDR3: CASSHIESSLESSEAFF. For the CDR3, the DNA is TGTGCCAGCAGCCACATCGAGTCCTCACTTGAAAGCTCTGAAGCTTTCTTT.

The CDR3 DNA reads TGCAGTGCCTTTAGGTACAGATTCTATGGCTACACCTTC. Amino acid sequence: CSAFRYRFYGYTF. The chain links TRBV20-1 to TRBJ1-2, with D unresolved. V was shortened by 6 bases and J by 4 bases, with 15 bases between the two germline ends. The CDR3 has 13 amino acids. CDR1 and CDR2 from the germline V gene are DFQATT and SNEGSKA (reference sequence).

The genes are TRBV5-6 and TRBJ2-7; D gene unclear. CDR3 length equals 12 residues. Trimming removed 1 base from V and 0 bases from J, with 2 bases in between. CDR1 is SGHDT and CDR2 is YYEEEE in the germline V gene. As DNA, the CDR3 is TGTGCCAGCAGCTTGAGCTCCTACGAGCAGTACTTC. Amino acids: CASSLSSYEQYF.

The CDR3: CASSDKLAGGINEQFF. The CDR3 DNA sequence: TGTGCCAGCAGTGACAAACTAGCGGGAGGGATTAATGAGCAGTTCTTC. The V gene is TRBV6-4, the J gene TRBJ2-1; 13 bases map to TRBD2. Germline V gene data show CDR1 as MRHNA and CDR2 as SNTAGT. Trimming removed 2 bases from V and 7 bases from J; junction bases left unmatched: 5. This CDR3 is built from 16 residues.

The V call is TRBV7-2, the J call TRBJ1-2; 8 bases line up with TRBD1. Germline lookup yields CDR1 SGHTA and CDR2 FQGNSA. The junction had 11 bases not matched to a gene; V was cut back by 5 bases and J by 6 bases. The length of the CDR3 is 15 residues. CDR3 sequence reads: CASSPRTGSSDGYTF. CDR3 DNA: TGTGCCAGCAGCCCCCGGACAGGGTCGAGTGATGGCTACACCTTC.